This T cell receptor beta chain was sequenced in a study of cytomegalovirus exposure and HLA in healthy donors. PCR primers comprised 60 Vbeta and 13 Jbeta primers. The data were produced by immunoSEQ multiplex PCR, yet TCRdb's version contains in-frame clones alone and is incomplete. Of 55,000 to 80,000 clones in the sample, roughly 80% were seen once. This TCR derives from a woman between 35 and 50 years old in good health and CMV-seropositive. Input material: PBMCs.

The CDR3 coding sequence is TGTGCCAGCAGCTTCGGGAGTTATTACGAGCAGTACTTC. It yields the protein CASSFGSYYEQYF. The V and J genes are TRBV5-4 and TRBJ2-7; the D gene is possibly TRBD2 (6 bases). The CDR3 runs to 13 residues. V lost 2 bases and J 4 bases, leaving 10 bases between the germline ends. Germline loops: CDR1 SGHNT, CDR2 YYREEE (reference sequence).